One and the same sample provided the 31 T cell receptor beta chains below, sequenced in a study of blood T cell repertoires in COVID-19. Sequenced by immunoSEQ multiplex PCR; TCRdb stores in-frame clones only, minus some. This sample has over 200,000 clones; around four fifths occur once, and the top ten carry roughly 18%. Sequencing was carried out using peripheral blood. All receptors derive from a woman over 75 with active or convalescent COVID-19.

This clone appeared a single time. This chain uses TRBV9 with TRBJ1-2; the D is unclear. CDR3 length equals 12 residues. The V end lost 4 bases, the J end lost 7 bases, and 11 bases lay between the germline ends. Germline V CDR1 and CDR2: SGDLS, YYNGEE. CDR3 bases: TGTGCCAGCAGCCCCTTTGATAGTGGCTACACCTTC. It translates to CASSPFDSGYTF.

The chain uses TRBV19 and TRBJ2-7, with 14 nucleotides matching TRBD2. Trimming removed 11 bases from V and 2 bases from J; junction bases left unmatched: 5. This CDR3 has 14 amino acids. CDR1 is LNHDA, CDR2 SQIVND, per germline (reference sequence). As DNA, the CDR3 is TGTGCCTCGGGACTAGCGGGGGCCGCCTACGAGCAGTACTTC. Its protein product is CASGLAGAAYEQYF.

This chain joins TRBV4-3 and TRBJ2-3; TRBD1 is a possible D gene (5 bases). Trimming took 2 bases from V and 3 from J, leaving 12 bases between them. The germline V gene encodes CDR1 LGHNA and CDR2 YSLEER. CDR3 size: 15 residues. For the CDR3, the DNA is TGCGCCAGCAGCCAATCGGCAGGGTTTACAGATACGCAGTATTTT. As protein: CASSQSAGFTDTQYF.

V gene TRBV9 combines with J gene TRBJ1-3; 7 bases map to TRBD1. Losses at the gene ends were 4 bases for V and 0 bases for J; bases not matched to a gene: 10. The germline V gene encodes CDR1 SGDLS and CDR2 YYNGEE. CDR3 length: 17 amino acids. CDR3 nucleotide sequence: TGTGCCAGCAGCCCCCGGGACAGCCAAAGCTCTGGAAACACCATATATTTT. Translating gives CASSPRDSQSSGNTIYF.

This clone was observed a single time. This sequence joins TRBV11-3 and TRBJ1-4; tentatively, D is TRBD1 (6 bases). With 3 bases removed from V and 0 bases from J, the gap between germline ends came to 20 bases. Per the germline V gene, CDR1 is SGHNT and CDR2 is YENEEA. The CDR3 covers 19 residues. Here the CDR3 DNA reads TGTGCCAGCAGCTTCTTTTGGGGGGGCGAGGGTGCAACTAATGAAAAACTGTTTTTT. Translating it yields CASSFFWGGEGATNEKLFF.

This clone has only a few counts. The rearrangement uses TRBV10-3 and TRBJ2-1, with D perhaps TRBD2 (6 bases). In germline, CDR1 is ENHRY, CDR2 SYGVKD. The germline V and J ends were trimmed by 3 bases and 4 bases, with 13 bases remaining between them. This CDR3 is built from 15 residues. The CDR3 region has the DNA TGTGCCATCAGTGATGAGACTAGACCTTACAATGAGCAGTTCTTC. This codes for CAISDETRPYNEQFF.

This rearrangement joins TRBV6-6 to TRBJ1-6; TRBD1 is a possible D gene (5 bases). Germline V gene sequence: CDR1 MNHNY, CDR2 SVGAGI (reference sequence). V was trimmed by 5 bases and J by 2 bases, leaving 10 bases between them. There are 15 residues in the CDR3. CDR3: CASSGRVPYNSPLHF. In DNA, the CDR3 is TGTGCCAGCAGTGGCAGGGTTCCCTATAATTCACCCCTCCACTTT.

V gene TRBV4-3 combines with J gene TRBJ2-1; maybe TRBD1 (6 bases). V lost 1 base, J lost 2 bases, and 6 bases lay in between. The CDR3 consists of 14 residues. Germline loops: CDR1 LGHNA, CDR2 YSLEER. The CDR3 region is CASSQGDTYNEQFF. CDR3 coding DNA: TGCGCCAGCAGCCAAGGGGACACCTACAATGAGCAGTTCTTC.

This clone was seen more than once but under ten times. V and J are TRBV18 and TRBJ1-1; D call uncertain. The CDR3 runs 14 residues. Trimming stripped 1 base from V and 2 bases from J, with 8 bases between. Germline CDR1 and CDR2: KGHSH and LQKENI. CDR3 residues: CASSPLGQNTEAFF. The CDR3 coding sequence is TGTGCCAGCTCACCACTTGGGCAAAACACTGAAGCTTTCTTT. Looking up the rest from reference TRBV18 and TRBJ1-1 gives the full variable domain: NAGVMQNPRHLVRRRGQEARLRCSPMKGHSHVYWYRQLPEEGLKFMVYLQKENIIDESGMPKERFSAEFPKEGPSILRIQQVVRGDSAAYFCASSPLGQNTEAFFGQGTRLTVV.

In its sample, this clone was seen once. The chain joins TRBV19 to TRBJ2-3, with D perhaps TRBD2 (6 bases). Germline CDR1 LNHDA, CDR2 SQIVND (reference sequence). The germline V and J ends were trimmed by 5 bases and 3 bases, with 18 bases remaining between them. CDR3 length: 16 amino acids. For the CDR3, the DNA is TGTGCCAGTAGTCTAGGCCTATGGAGGGGAACAGATACGCAGTATTTT. It is translated as CASSLGLWRGTDTQYF.

This clone appeared a single time. The CDR3 nucleotides read TGTGCCAGCAGTCAGGGACTAGAAGAGACCCAGTACTTC. Protein sequence: CASSQGLEETQYF. V is TRBV28 and J is TRBJ2-5; TRBD2 matches at 8 bases. CDR1 and CDR2 (germline): MDHEN, SYDVKM. Germline trimming cut 5 bases from V and 3 bases from J; bases unmatched to any gene: 2. The CDR3 runs 13 residues.

The CDR3 region has the DNA TGCGCCAGCAGCCAACGAGTGCAAGAGACCCAGTACTTC. Protein sequence: CASSQRVQETQYF. The V call is TRBV4-3, the J call TRBJ2-5; D call uncertain. V was pared by 2 bases and J by 2 bases, with 6 bases between. CDR3 length: 13 residues. CDR1 is LGHNA, CDR2 YSLEER, per germline.

This chain uses TRBV18 with TRBJ2-5, with D possibly matching TRBD1 (5 bases). Germline-derived CDR1 and CDR2 are KGHSH and LQKENI. V gave up 5 bases and J gave up 1 base, with 11 bases separating them. This CDR3 comprises 14 residues. CDR3 DNA sequence: TGTGCCAGCTCAAGGCAGGGCGGCCAAGAGACCCAGTACTTC. It specifies CASSRQGGQETQYF. The full variable domain, with the rest looked up from reference TRBV18 and TRBJ2-5, is NAGVMQNPRHLVRRRGQEARLRCSPMKGHSHVYWYRQLPEEGLKFMVYLQKENIIDESGMPKERFSAEFPKEGPSILRIQQVVRGDSAAYFCASSRQGGQETQYFGPGTRLLVL.

Worth noting for this clone: Additional DNA sequences in this sample encode the identical CDR3. The chain combines TRBV7-8 with TRBJ2-2, with 10 bases aligning to TRBD2. V dropped 5 bases and J dropped 4; count of bases not matched to a gene: 4. The CDR3 has 15 residues. Germline V CDR1 and CDR2: SGHVS, FQNEAQ. CDR3 protein: CASSASGGATGELFF. The CDR3 nucleotides read TGTGCCAGCAGCGCTAGCGGGGGAGCCACCGGGGAGCTGTTTTTT.

The rearrangement uses TRBV10-3 and TRBJ1-2; 7 nucleotides match TRBD1. V lost 0 bases, J lost 5 bases, and 9 bases stayed unmatched. The CDR3 is 16 residues long. The germline gives CDR1 ENHRY, CDR2 SYGVKD. The CDR3 here is CAISESLQQGRYGYTF. The CDR3 DNA follows: TGTGCCATCAGTGAGTCCTTACAACAGGGGAGATATGGCTACACCTTC.

The chain's CDR3 is CASSLLAGGYYEQYF. DNA of the CDR3: TGTGCCAGCAGCTTACTAGCGGGGGGATACTACGAGCAGTACTTC. This rearrangement joins TRBV7-9 to TRBJ2-7; TRBD2 matches at 11 bases. The V and J ends lost 2 bases and 3 bases, in that order; junction bases with no gene match: 3. Germline values: CDR1 SEHNR, CDR2 FQNEAQ (reference sequence). The CDR3 loop spans 15 amino acids.

The genes are TRBV7-2 and TRBJ1-3, with no clear D. The V and J ends lost 3 bases and 3 bases respectively, with 12 bases between them. The CDR3 has 15 amino acids. The germline CDR1 and CDR2 sequences are SGHTA and FQGNSA. Written as DNA, the CDR3 is TGTGCCAGCAGCTTCGTGGGGAGCGTTGGAAACACCATATATTTT. Its protein is CASSFVGSVGNTIYF.

This sequence joins TRBV28 and TRBJ2-3, with 7 bases that match TRBD2. Germline V gives CDR1 MDHEN, CDR2 SYDVKM. The V and J ends lost 2 bases and 4 bases, in that order; junction bases with no gene match: 9. This CDR3 is built from 16 residues. CDR3: CASSLRAGAGADTQYF. CDR3 nucleotide sequence: TGTGCCAGCAGTTTACGTGCGGGAGCAGGCGCAGATACGCAGTATTTT. Together with reference TRBV28 and TRBJ2-3, the CDR3 gives the full variable domain: DVKVTQSSRYLVKRTGEKVFLECVQDMDHENMFWYRQDPGLGLRLIYFSYDVKMKEKGDIPEGYSVSREKKERFSLILESASTNQTSMYLCASSLRAGAGADTQYFGPGTRLTVL.

The chain carries TRBV5-1 and TRBJ2-5; 8 bases line up with TRBD2. Germline CDR1 SGHRS, CDR2 YFSETQ. This CDR3 contains 17 residues. V dropped 0 bases and J dropped 5; count of bases not matched to a gene: 12. The CDR3 spells CASSLDVSGGPWETQYF. CDR3 nucleotides: TGCGCCAGCAGCTTGGATGTAAGCGGGGGACCGTGGGAGACCCAGTACTTC.

This chain connects TRBV10-3 to TRBJ1-6, with D possibly matching TRBD1 (6 bases). The germline V and J ends were trimmed by 3 bases and 5 bases, with 8 bases remaining between them. There are 14 residues in the CDR3. Per germline, CDR1 ENHRY and CDR2 SYGVKD. DNA of the CDR3: TGTGCCATCAGTGATTACAGGGATAATTCACCCCTCCACTTT. Amino acid sequence: CAISDYRDNSPLHF.

V usage is TRBV15 and J usage is TRBJ1-1, with 9 bases matching TRBD1. V lost 1 base and J lost 0; bases outside the gene matches: 3. The CDR3 has 16 amino acids. Germline V gene lookup returns CDR1 LNHNV and CDR2 YYDKDF (reference sequence). The CDR3 here is CATSRGDRDMNTEAFF. The CDR3 DNA reads as TGTGCCACCAGCAGAGGGGACAGGGACATGAACACTGAAGCTTTCTTT.

The V and J genes are TRBV5-1 and TRBJ2-7; D uncertain. The V end was cut by 3 bases, the J end by 0 bases, with 7 bases between. This CDR3 has 13 residues. Germline V CDR1 and CDR2: SGHRS, YFSETQ. CDR3: CASSSHFSYEQYF. The CDR3 DNA follows: TGCGCCAGCAGCTCCCATTTCTCCTACGAGCAGTACTTC.

The rearrangement links TRBV28 to TRBJ1-2; 8 bases line up with TRBD1. The CDR3 has 14 residues. With V trimmed by 5 bases and J by 4 bases, 6 bases remained unmatched. Germline V CDR1 and CDR2: MDHEN, SYDVKM. This CDR3 is CASSPGTGGYGYTF. CDR3 nucleotides: TGTGCCAGCAGTCCCGGGACAGGAGGCTATGGCTACACCTTC.

This sequence joins TRBV5-1 and TRBJ2-7; D is ambiguous. Trimming left V 0 bases short and J 2 bases short, with 12 bases between. This CDR3 has 15 residues. Germline V gene data show CDR1 as SGHRS and CDR2 as YFSETQ. The CDR3 loop reads CASSLGAGDAYEQYF. The CDR3 DNA reads as TGCGCCAGCAGCTTGGGAGCAGGCGACGCCTACGAGCAGTACTTC.

V is TRBV19 and J is TRBJ2-3, with 14 bases that match TRBD2. CDR1 LNHDA and CDR2 SQIVND come from the germline V gene (reference sequence). With 6 bases clipped from V and 3 bases from J, the junction kept 5 bases outside the gene matches. The CDR3 totals 16 residues. The CDR3 here is CASSPTSGGATDTQYF. The CDR3 bases are TGTGCCAGTAGCCCGACTAGCGGGGGGGCAACAGATACGCAGTATTTT.

The chain uses TRBV5-4 and TRBJ2-5; D ambiguous. The CDR3 totals 13 residues. Deletions cut 0 bases from V and 2 bases from J, with 5 bases between. CDR1 is SGHNT, CDR2 YYREEE, per germline (reference sequence). CDR3 in amino acids: CASSLVQQETQYF. The CDR3 region has the DNA TGTGCCAGCAGCTTGGTTCAGCAAGAGACCCAGTACTTC. The full variable domain, rest sourced from reference TRBV5-4 and TRBJ2-5, is ETGVTQSPTHLIKTRGQQVTLRCSSQSGHNTVSWYQQALGQGPQFIFQYYREEENGRGNFPPRFSGLQFPNYSSELNVNALELDDSALYLCASSLVQQETQYFGPGTRLLVL.

V gene TRBV6-2 or TRBV6-3 combines with J gene TRBJ2-3; 9 bases line up with TRBD2. J gave up 3 bases and V 5 bases, and 18 bases lay outside the gene matches. The germline V gene has CDR1 MNHEY and CDR2 SVGEGT. This CDR3 is 19 amino acids long. CDR3 amino acids: CASSPSRGWGSGSTDTQYF. CDR3 in DNA: TGTGCCAGCAGTCCCTCCCGGGGTTGGGGTAGCGGGAGTACAGATACGCAGTATTTT.

The rearrangement uses TRBV28 and TRBJ1-1; a possible D gene is TRBD1 (6 bases). Trimming cost V 5 bases and J 1 base, with 11 bases left between them. CDR3 length: 14 amino acids. Looked up from germline, CDR1 is MDHEN and CDR2 is SYDVKM. The CDR3 loop reads CASSPTGWNTEAFF. The CDR3 DNA follows: TGTGCCAGCAGTCCGACAGGTTGGAACACTGAAGCTTTCTTT. The full variable domain, rest sourced from reference TRBV28 and TRBJ1-1, is DVKVTQSSRYLVKRTGEKVFLECVQDMDHENMFWYRQDPGLGLRLIYFSYDVKMKEKGDIPEGYSVSREKKERFSLILESASTNQTSMYLCASSPTGWNTEAFFGQGTRLTVV.

This chain uses TRBV19 with TRBJ2-1, with 13 bases aligning to TRBD2. The germline V gene has CDR1 LNHDA and CDR2 SQIVND (reference sequence). Germline trimming cut 3 bases from V and 6 bases from J; bases unmatched to any gene: 11. The CDR3 contains 18 residues. Here the CDR3 DNA reads TGTGCCAGTAGTATTGCCCCCCTCGGACTAGCGGGAGCCAATGAGCAGTTCTTC. Its translation is CASSIAPLGLAGANEQFF. Together with reference TRBV19 and TRBJ2-1, the CDR3 gives the full variable domain: DGGITQSPKYLFRKEGQNVTLSCEQNLNHDAMYWYRQDPGQGLRLIYYSQIVNDFQKGDIAEGYSVSREKKESFPLTVTSAQKNPTAFYLCASSIAPLGLAGANEQFFGPGTRLTVL.

The gene calls are TRBV9 and TRBJ2-2, with TRBD2 as a possible D gene (5 bases). The germline CDR1 and CDR2 sequences are SGDLS and YYNGEE. The CDR3 is 15 residues long. Trimming shortened V by 5 bases and J by 3 bases, and 14 bases separated the two germline ends. CDR3 in amino acids: CASRPKVGDTGELFF. CDR3 bases: TGTGCCAGCAGACCCAAGGTCGGGGACACCGGGGAGCTGTTTTTT.

The rearrangement links TRBV28 to TRBJ1-4; weak D call: TRBD1 (5 bases). Germline V gene data show CDR1 as MDHEN and CDR2 as SYDVKM. CDR3 size: 14 residues. Trimming took 7 bases from V and 14 from J, leaving 23 bases between them. The CDR3 sequence: CASTTPGIPSLLFF. The CDR3 DNA sequence: TGTGCCAGCACCACTCCAGGGATCCCCTCCTTGCTGTTTTTT.